This T cell receptor (beta chain) derives from a study of Ad26.COV2.S vaccination and SARS-CoV-2 variants. Profiling relied on immunoSEQ multiplex PCR, and the TCRdb table lists in-frame clones only, not all of them. The table has approximately 410,000 clones, approximately 90% seen once; the top ten hold over 1.5%. The treatment: over 15 received Ad26.COV2.S at low or high dose, single or two shots; five or six received placebo; per-sample allocation not given. Specimens were obtained on day 63 following the first vaccine or placebo injection. A note on this clone: The antigen is undetermined.

Trimming took off 3 bases at V and 2 bases at J, with 15 bases between the two ends. This CDR3 has 16 residues. In germline, CDR1 is KGHSH, CDR2 LQKENI. Overall study findings and caveats: The placebo group had lower spike-specific TCR breadth than the vaccine recipients did.

The sample was peripheral blood, taken in a trial of Ad26.COV2.S vaccine versus placebo. The rearrangement uses TRBV18 and TRBJ2-3, with a possible D match to TRBD2 (6 bases). The sequence derives from a person between 18 and 65 years old who received the Ad26.COV2.S COVID-19 vaccine or a placebo. The CDR3 bases are TGTGCCAGCTCACCCGACTCTCGGGGGTACACAGATACGCAGTATTTT. Encoded protein: CASSPDSRGYTDTQYF.